This T cell receptor (beta chain) was retrieved from a study of cytomegalovirus exposure and HLA in healthy donors (dated by TCRdb to 2015 to 2018). About the full investigation: An earlier analysis of 587 of the donors reported around 280 Gb of sequence data and around 120 million unique TCR beta sequences obtained from about 200 million T cells. An early release that covered fewer than 750 HLA-typed donors contained approximately 320 gigabases of sequencing data and roughly 84 million unique TCR sequences. Among the roughly 380 genotyped donors, approximately 82% belonged to the genetic ancestry cluster associated with self-reported Caucasian donors. The aim of the study was to test whether cataloging public T cell receptors could identify signatures of past pathogen exposure. Using immunosequencing, the study profiled T cell repertoires from roughly 650 subjects and related those repertoires to cytomegalovirus serostatus. A separate validation cohort of roughly 110 different subjects was used in addition to the 666-subject first cohort. To predict cytomegalovirus infection status, the study brought together high-throughput TCR immunosequencing, statistical association of individual TCRs with disease status, and machine learning. To study patterns of TCR occurrence, a later analysis re-analyzed previously published TCR beta repertoires from just over 650 donors and added high-resolution HLA genotyping. The later analysis used no new phenotypic data to find candidate immune exposures, relying instead on TCR beta sequences and their occurrence across donors. To decide whether each TCR beta V gene segment behaved as functional or pseudogenic, an earlier analysis of some 600 of the donors relied on high-throughput TCR beta sequencing. Donor age, sex, ethnicity and CMV serostatus were compiled together with the repertoire data. Genome-wide SNP genotypes for about 65% of the roughly 670 donors were used in a later genetic analysis, which treated that subset as a discovery cohort. Every repertoire in the discovery cohort had been generated on one and the same sequencing platform. HLA typing included class I and class II loci at four-digit resolution. Typing coverage varied by locus: roughly 629-640 donors for A, B, C, DRB1 and DQB1; 522 for DQA1; about 590 for DPA1; around 450 for DPB1. Several DR-DQ haplotypes were handled as single units for association and clustering because linkage in the cohort was strong. Across about 370 genotyped donors of the cohort, an average of about 240,000 unique TCR beta nucleotide sequences per donor were sequenced, and roughly a sixth of those sequences were non-productive. Study-wide findings and limitations: Some IMGT-functional V segments, including TRBV6-2 and TRBV6-3, could not be distinguished by the 87-base-pair reads and were therefore excluded. The authors suggested that the approach could potentially be extended to other disease states and immunological phenotypes. Fewer than 20 rarely observed V segments, including chromosome 9 orphons, were excluded from the earlier analysis of several hundred of the donors because counts were too low. The presence/absence analyses assumed that sequencing depth was roughly uniform across donors, and that assumption may not be true. The classifier was reported to diagnose cytomegalovirus status with high specificity and sensitivity in both the original cohort and the validation cohort. The only immune exposure information available for the cohort was CMV serostatus. Compared with the approximately 720-donor mean, donors in an Asian-associated ancestry cluster had fewer N-insertions in productive TCRs, according to a later genetic analysis. According to a later analysis, most CMV-associated TCR beta chains appeared to be HLA-restricted, and the HLA associations seemed to be driven largely by CMV exposure. According to a later analysis, TCR association rates differed among HLA loci, with DRB1 alleles showing the most associated TCRs and HLA-C alleles showing the fewest. In a later analysis, HLA-associated TCR beta chains were found to be more clonally expanded and to have lower generation probabilities than equally common non-associated chains. According to a later analysis, parvovirus B19, influenza, CMV and Epstein-Barr virus appeared linked to several top co-occurrence clusters. A later analysis associated about 17,000 TCR beta sequences with specific HLA alleles at a false discovery rate of 0.05. Because some donors lacked HLA typing at each locus, the association tests relied only on the typed subset. A few of the identified cytomegalovirus-associated TCR beta chains were confirmed in vitro to be specific for cytomegalovirus antigens. Most TCR sequences were seen in very few donors, while some public TCRs were found in many individuals. The sequencing pipeline was judged likely to have produced a cluster of highly shared sequence variants as a technical artifact. In an earlier analysis of approximately 600 of the donors, most TCR beta V segments were observed in productive rearrangements about 87% or about 30% of the time, broadly matching IMGT annotations. The study gave a list of roughly 150 TCR beta chains associated with cytomegalovirus. This cohort had only TCR beta chains sequenced, and the lack of alpha or paired-chain data limited which features could be detected. Correlated functional status among segregating V segments might reflect linkage disequilibrium, but an unknown experimental factor could not be ruled out. A further reported finding was that TCR beta sequences accurately predicted the HLA-A and HLA-B alleles for most subjects in the first cohort. Strong co-occurrence of HLA alleles, especially DR and DQ, made assigning TCR associations to individual alleles difficult. An association between a missense DCLRE1C variant and V-gene and J-gene trimming of TCR beta chains was found in a later genetic analysis and replicated in an independent cohort.

On this clone itself: Its cognate antigen has yet to be identified. No much larger clone is present one base from it, and per-base qualities are unavailable.

Library method: the immunoSEQ multiplex PCR assay. A mixture of 60 forward primers for TCR Vbeta segments and 13 reverse primers for TCR Jbeta segments was used in the multiplex PCR. A multiplex PCR assay on genomic DNA amplified the CDR3 region of rearranged TCR beta genes. The amplified TCR beta libraries were sequenced on the Illumina HiSeq System as 87-base-pair reads. As for the original processing: A later analysis counted about 80 million unique TCR beta chains across the 650 to 800 repertoires, and around 9.9 million of these chains were shared by at least two donors. Raw reads were error-corrected and collapsed into unique sequences by a nearest-neighbor algorithm in which closely related sequences were merged to remove PCR and sequencing errors. Alignment of CDR3 sequences to IMGT reference sequences was used to assign V, D and J gene segments. Each retained sequence needed at least a six-nucleotide match to both a V gene segment and a J gene segment. A rearrangement was called productive if the CDR3 had no stop codons and remained in frame with V and J, and every other rearrangement was called non-productive. Following IMGT convention, CDR3 was defined as the stretch from the second conserved V-encoded cysteine to the conserved J-encoded phenylalanine. Sequences without an unambiguous match to a single V gene segment were excluded from the earlier analysis of over 500 of the donors. In an earlier analysis of approximately 550 of the donors, V segments were called functional above 56.7% productive rearrangements and were called segregating when the between-donor standard deviation exceeded 5%. A statistical classification framework was built for diagnosing cytomegalovirus status from the catalog of TCR beta chain sequences. A later analysis assigned V and J genes by comparing TCR nucleotide sequences with IMGT/GENE-DB human TR gene sequences. A later analysis assigned CDR3 sequences and most-parsimonious VDJ recombination scenarios with the TCRdist pipeline. In a later analysis, every TCR beta chain was defined by the combination of its CDR3 amino acid sequence and its V-gene family, and reads without a unique V-gene family were dropped. In a later analysis, some 600 highly shared, low-generation-probability nucleotide sequences were removed to address suspected cross-contamination and a sequencing artifact. For each public chain, a later analysis derived a clonal expansion index from normalized ranks of inferred template counts within each repertoire. Generation probabilities in a later analysis came from a VDJ recombination model fitted to out-of-frame rearrangements, and those results were checked against IGoR. Hypergeometric tests were used in a later analysis to score TCR-TCR, TCR-HLA and TCR-CMV co-occurrence, with a repertoire-size bias correction applied to the TCR pairs. In a later analysis, false discovery rates were estimated by permuting HLA or CMV assignments 20 times. In a later analysis, co-occurring TCRs were grouped with DBSCAN, and TCRdist sequence similarity was added when clustering was performed within HLA-allele-positive subsets. Repertoires with fewer than 30,000 or more than 120,000 public chains were left out of co-occurrence clustering, as were a few repertoires with anomalous nucleotide sharing. TCRdb limited this immuneACCESS table to in-frame rearrangements with V and J called. A share of clones is missing; checked studies link under half to unresolved V genes, and the rest is unexplained. V and J calls and clone size are copied from that table; D and trimming were computed from the DNA. This sample comprises around 140,000 clones, approximately 87% of them detected only once. Approximately 1.5% of the sample belongs to the ten largest clones.

The cohort comprised more than 550 healthy bone marrow donors. All cohort members were sampled while nominally healthy, although unrecorded immune exposures were likely present. The donor tested CMV seronegative and was one of the 352 seronegative cohort members. A peripheral blood sample was collected from each donor, and TCR beta sequencing was performed on peripheral blood mononuclear cells. Genomic DNA extraction from the blood cell samples was performed with the Qiagen DNeasy Blood Extraction Kit. The CDR3 holds 16 amino acids from the cysteine to the phenylalanine. The sequence is cut down to CDR3 DNA, 48 bases in frame from base 1. The V and J ends are trimmed by 6 bases and 1 base, leaving 16 bases between them. The germline V gene supplies CDR1 MDHEN and CDR2 SYDVKM.

Here the chain combines TRBV28 and TRBJ2-1; possibly the D gene is TRBD1, per 5 matching bases. The source is a middle-aged man in good health and CMV-seronegative. The source material was PBMCs. The CDR3 here reads CASSTSPGFSYNEQFF. The nucleotide sequence is TGTGCCAGCAGCACCAGCCCAGGGTTTTCCTACAATGAGCAGTTCTTC.